This TCR beta chain came from a study of cytomegalovirus exposure and HLA in healthy donors (dated by TCRdb to about 2017). Notes on the research overall: In an earlier analysis of about 560 of the donors, approximately 260 Gb of sequence data and some 100 million unique TCR beta sequences from 180 million or so T cells were reported. Because of strong linkage in the cohort, roughly 5 DR-DQ haplotypes were treated as single units for association and clustering. To decide whether each TCR beta V gene segment behaved as functional or pseudogenic, an earlier analysis of 587 of the donors relied on high-throughput TCR beta sequencing. To predict cytomegalovirus infection status, the study combined high-throughput TCR immunosequencing, statistical association of individual TCRs with disease status, and machine learning. All discovery cohort repertoires had been generated using a single sequencing platform. The later analysis used no new phenotypic data to find candidate immune exposures, relying instead on TCR beta sequences and their occurrence across donors. Class I and class II HLA loci were covered by the typing at four-digit resolution. An early release covering around 630 HLA-typed donors comprised 300 to 350 gigabases of sequencing data and roughly 85 million unique TCR sequences. Alongside the repertoire data, information on donor age, sex, ethnicity and CMV serostatus was compiled. The number of donors typed differed by locus, with roughly 620-630 for A, B, C, DRB1 and DQB1, around 500 for DQA1, under 610 for DPA1, and under 490 for DPB1. Genome-wide SNP genotypes for about three fifths of the 666 donors were used in a later genetic analysis, which treated that subset as a discovery cohort. A later analysis re-analyzed previously published TCR beta repertoires from roughly 690 donors and added high-resolution HLA genotyping to study TCR occurrence patterns. The study used immunosequencing to profile the T cell repertoires of approximately 630 subjects and linked those repertoires to cytomegalovirus serostatus. In addition to the first cohort of 666 subjects, a separate validation cohort of 130 or so different subjects was used. Of the 300 to 500 genotyped donors, 65% to 90% were placed in the genetic ancestry cluster associated with self-reported Caucasian donors. The study aimed to test whether signatures of past pathogen exposure could be identified by cataloging public T cell receptors. On average, about 200,000 unique TCR beta nucleotide sequences were sequenced per donor among 398 genotyped donors of the cohort, with 15% to 20% of those sequences being non-productive. What the work shows at the level of the full study, not this receptor alone: Strong co-occurrence of HLA alleles, especially DR and DQ, made assigning TCR associations to individual alleles difficult. In a later analysis, TCR association rates were found to vary across HLA loci, with the most associated TCRs seen for DRB1 alleles and the fewest for HLA-C alleles. Three of the identified cytomegalovirus-associated TCR beta chains were confirmed in vitro to be specific for cytomegalovirus antigens. In a later analysis, several top co-occurrence clusters were reported to appear linked to parvovirus B19, influenza, CMV and Epstein-Barr virus. Some IMGT-functional V segments, including TRBV6-2 and TRBV6-3, could not be distinguished by the 87-base-pair reads and were therefore excluded. The presence/absence analyses assumed that sequencing depth was roughly uniform across donors, and that assumption may not be true. Correlated functional status among segregating V segments might reflect linkage disequilibrium, but an unknown experimental factor could not be ruled out. Because HLA typing was unavailable for some donors at each locus, only the typed subset was used in association tests. Roughly 15 rarely observed V segments, including chromosome 9 orphons, were excluded from the earlier analysis of about 610 of the donors because counts were too low. V-gene and J-gene trimming of TCR beta chains was associated with a missense DCLRE1C variant in a later genetic analysis, and the association was replicated in an independent cohort. A later analysis found that HLA-associated TCR beta chains were more clonally expanded and had lower generation probabilities than equally common non-associated chains. The only immune exposure information available for the cohort was CMV serostatus. At a false discovery rate of 0.05, a later analysis linked roughly 17,000 TCR beta sequences to specific HLA alleles. A cluster of highly shared sequence variants was judged likely to be a technical artifact of the sequencing pipeline. Compared with the roughly 600-donor mean, donors in an Asian-associated ancestry cluster had fewer N-insertions in productive TCRs, according to a later genetic analysis. The study gave a list of 150 to 200 TCR beta chains associated with cytomegalovirus. Only TCR beta chains were sequenced in this cohort, and the absence of alpha or paired-chain data limited detectable features. Cytomegalovirus status was reported to be diagnosed by the classifier with high specificity and sensitivity in both the original and validation cohorts. According to a later analysis, most CMV-associated TCR beta chains appeared to be HLA-restricted, and the HLA associations seemed to be driven largely by CMV exposure. In an earlier analysis of fewer than 700 of the donors, most TCR beta V segments appeared in productive rearrangements about 87% or about 30% of the time, broadly matching IMGT annotations. The authors suggested that the approach could potentially be generalized to other disease states and immunological phenotypes. Most TCR sequences were seen in very few donors, while some public TCRs were found in many individuals. A further reported finding was that TCR beta sequences accurately predicted the HLA-A and HLA-B alleles for most subjects in the first cohort.

For this clone: Its recognized antigen is unknown. The input lacks base qualities; no much larger clone sits a single base away.

The cohort comprised 666 healthy bone marrow donors. At the time of sampling, all cohort members were nominally healthy, though unrecorded immune exposures were likely present. The donor was CMV seronegative and belonged to the group of 352 seronegative cohort members. A peripheral blood sample was collected from each donor, and TCR beta sequencing was performed on peripheral blood mononuclear cells. The Qiagen DNeasy Blood Extraction Kit was used to extract genomic DNA from the blood cell samples. Libraries were constructed by the immunoSEQ multiplex PCR assay. For the multiplex PCR, a mixture combining 60 forward primers for TCR Vbeta segments and 13 reverse primers for TCR Jbeta segments was used. The CDR3 region of rearranged TCR beta genes was amplified from genomic DNA by a multiplex PCR assay. The amplified TCR beta libraries were sequenced on the Illumina HiSeq System as 87-base-pair reads. For the original study's pipeline: A later analysis counted approximately 74 million unique TCR beta chains across the 666 repertoires, and roughly 10 million of these chains were shared by at least two donors. Raw reads were error-corrected and collapsed into unique sequences with a nearest-neighbor algorithm that merged closely related sequences to remove PCR and sequencing errors. Alignment of CDR3 sequences to IMGT reference sequences was used to assign V, D and J gene segments. For a sequence to be retained, a match of at least six nucleotides was required to both a V gene segment and a J gene segment. Rearrangements were called productive when the CDR3 lacked stop codons and stayed in frame with V and J; all others were non-productive. Following IMGT convention, CDR3 was defined as the stretch from the second conserved V-encoded cysteine up to the conserved J-encoded phenylalanine. In an earlier analysis of 550 to 650 of the donors, sequences lacking an unambiguous match to a single V gene segment were excluded. An earlier analysis of under 750 of the donors called V segments functional above 56.7% productive rearrangements and segregating when the between-donor standard deviation exceeded 5%. A statistical classification framework was developed to diagnose cytomegalovirus status using the catalog of TCR beta chain sequences. V and J gene assignment, in a later analysis, came from comparing TCR nucleotide sequences with IMGT/GENE-DB human TR gene sequences. Using the TCRdist pipeline, a later analysis assigned CDR3 sequences along with most-parsimonious VDJ recombination scenarios. A later analysis defined each TCR beta chain by its CDR3 amino acid sequence plus V-gene family, and excluded reads lacking a unique V-gene family. In a later analysis, 500 to 700 highly shared, low-generation-probability nucleotide sequences were removed to address suspected cross-contamination and a sequencing artifact. In a later analysis, a clonal expansion index was calculated for each public chain from normalized within-repertoire ranks of inferred template counts. A later analysis computed generation probabilities with a VDJ recombination model fitted to out-of-frame rearrangements, and checked the results against IGoR. Hypergeometric tests were used in a later analysis to score TCR-TCR, TCR-HLA and TCR-CMV co-occurrence, with a repertoire-size bias correction applied to the TCR pairs. A later analysis estimated false discovery rates by permuting HLA or CMV assignments 20 times. In a later analysis, co-occurring TCRs were grouped using DBSCAN, and TCRdist sequence similarity was added for clustering within HLA-allele-positive subsets. Repertoires with fewer than 30,000 or more than 120,000 public chains were left out of co-occurrence clustering, as were a handful of repertoires with anomalous nucleotide sharing. The table was pulled from immuneACCESS by TCRdb, which kept in-frame rearrangements only. Such tables lose some clones; where checked, under half of the loss comes from unresolved V genes, and the rest has no known cause. Clonal size and the V and J genes are those of that table, whereas D and trimming came from the DNA. The sample table holds some 150,000 clones, of which 60% to 80% were seen once. Roughly 0.68% of the sample is held by the ten biggest clonotypes.

The CDR3 spans 15 residues, from the cysteine through the phenylalanine. The kept DNA is CDR3 alone, 45 bases in frame from the first base. In the germline V gene (reference sequence), CDR1 corresponds to SEHNR and CDR2 to FQNEAQ. The junction carries 11 bases between V and J, which are trimmed by 1 base and 2 bases respectively. This TCR came from a male donor in good health and CMV-seronegative. The chain is assembled from TRBV7-9 and TRBJ1-2, with TRBD1 as a weak D call on 5 bases. The sequenced sample consisted of PBMCs. Here is the DNA: TGTGCCAGCAGCTTAGTCGCAGGGCGGAACTATGGCTACACCTTC. It translates as CASSLVAGRNYGYTF. Supplemented by the reference TRBV7-9 and TRBJ1-2 proteins around the CDR3, the complete variable domain is DTGVSQNPRHKITKRGQNVTFRCDPISEHNRLYWYRQTLGQGPEFLTYFQNEAQLEKSRLLSDRFSAERPKGSFSTLEIQRTEQGDSAMYLCASSLVAGRNYGYTFGSGTRLTVV.